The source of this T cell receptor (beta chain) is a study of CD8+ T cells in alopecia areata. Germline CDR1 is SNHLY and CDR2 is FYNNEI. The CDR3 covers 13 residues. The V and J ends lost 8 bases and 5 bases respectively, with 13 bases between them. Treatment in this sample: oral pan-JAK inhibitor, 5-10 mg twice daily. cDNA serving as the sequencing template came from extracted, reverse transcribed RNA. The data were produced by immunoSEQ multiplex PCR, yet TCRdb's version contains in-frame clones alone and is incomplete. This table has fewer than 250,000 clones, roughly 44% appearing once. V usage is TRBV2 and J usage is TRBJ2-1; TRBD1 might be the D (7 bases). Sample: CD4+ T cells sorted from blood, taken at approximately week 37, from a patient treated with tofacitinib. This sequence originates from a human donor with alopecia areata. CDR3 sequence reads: CASSRDRNNEQFF. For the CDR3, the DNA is TGTGCCAGCTCGCGGGACAGAAACAATGAGCAGTTCTTC. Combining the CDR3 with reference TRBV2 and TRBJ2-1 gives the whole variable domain EPEVTQTPSHQVTQMGQEVILRCVPISNHLYFYWYRQILGQKVEFLVSFYNNEISEKSEIFDDQFSVERPDGSNFTLKIRSTKLEDSAMYFCASSRDRNNEQFFGPGTRLTVL.